This T cell receptor beta chain was found in a study of Ad26.COV2.S vaccination and SARS-CoV-2 variants. Overall study: Ad26.COV2.S shots went into the muscle once or twice, 56 days apart.

Treatment indicated: roughly 20 received Ad26.COV2.S at low or high dose, single or two shots; 5 received placebo; per-sample allocation not given. Day 63 after the first vaccine or placebo injection was the time point for sampling. An adult donor aged 18-55 years was enrolled in Boston. Here immunoSEQ multiplex PCR was the method, and the copy in TCRdb shows in-frame clones only, minus some. The table lists about 460,000 clones, nearly 90% of them singletons, with around 1.6% in the top ten. The CDR3 runs 15 residues. Germline V CDR1 and CDR2: MDHEN, SYDVKM. Trimming removed 6 bases from V and 2 bases from J; junction bases left unmatched: 1.

The sample was peripheral blood, taken in a trial of Ad26.COV2.S vaccine versus placebo. The clonotype comes from a person aged 18-65 years who received the Ad26.COV2.S COVID-19 vaccine or a placebo. The chain is built from TRBV28 and TRBJ1-6; 10 positions match TRBD1. CDR3 protein: CASRGQGPYNSPLHF. In nucleotides, the CDR3 is TGTGCCAGCAGGGGACAGGGGCCCTATAATTCACCCCTCCACTTT.